These T cell receptor beta chains were read from a single sample in a study of tumor and adjacent non-tumor tissue in lung cancer. In TCRdb, the multiplex PCR reads were re-called with MiXCR into one record per CDR3 protein. The sample carries approximately 100,000 distinct CDR3 sequences, about 61% recorded once. Material: distant non-tumor lung tissue. Receptors originate from a man between 60 and 70 years old with non-small cell lung cancer. The conserved cysteine and the conserved F or W are not part of the CDR3 here. The order of the fields is V gene, clone size, CDR3 protein. Rows may omit the clone size; those that give it use once, few, many or a size class.

TRBV4-3 | . | ASSQNGQGTDTQY
TRBV25-1 | . | ASSESGQGTDTQY
TRBV12-3/TRBV12-4 | many | ASTPKNTGELF
TRBV30 | . | ARSEGLAVNYDQY
TRBV4-3 | many | ASSQGGGSETQY
TRBV4-2 | . | ATSQGDRGRLY
TRBV6-6 | . | ASDLDRGNTEAF
TRBV4-3 | . | VSSRDTNIQY
TRBV28 | . | ASLGLQETQY
TRBV11-2 | medium-sized | ASSFPQGARGDEQF
TRBV25-1 | . | ASRAVGIGTQY
TRBV28 | . | VSSSDRALNQPQH
TRBV6-5 | many | ASSSRGKVDAQY
TRBV11-2 | medium-sized | ASSLEDTGTDTQY
TRBV20-1 | . | SARAIGNPYKQY
TRBV12-3/TRBV12-4 | . | GSSQTSGYGTDTQY
TRBV29-1 | . | TVSDRGGSGEQF
TRBV6-2/TRBV6-3 | many | ASSYAAGGSY
TRBV30 | few | DWSRKAGERADTQY
TRBV6-6 | few | ASRSIRVVRYEQY
TRBV6-2/TRBV6-3 | . | ASIPEGKGNQPQH
TRBV11-1 | few | ASSTAGWGRYEQY
TRBV5-8 | . | ASSRGAALSSYNSPLH
TRBV10-3 | . | AISENSGDGQF
TRBV12-5 | . | SSGQGIGAGELF
TRBV7-9 | many | ASSLAPGHTRLY
TRBV11-2 | . | ASRLVPPGGETQS
TRBV7-9 | many | ASSPQGADYGYT
TRBV29-1 | . | SVAASYGYT
TRBV4-1 | . | TSTPALAKNIQY
TRBV6-5 | . | ISSYLDTQY
TRBV6-5 | . | ANSKKTVWVSGNTIY
TRBV10-3 | . | AITGAGGNEQF
TRBV4-1 | . | ASSKDGLEETQY
TRBV6-6 | once | AGSARQGARAKDIQY
TRBV11-3 | . | ASGLGDSYVQY
TRBV29-1 | . | SASGGHNEQF
TRBV4-2 | few | ASSQVIVPLNYT
TRBV20-1 | . | SATSLGSERGQPQH
TRBV20-1 | few | SAPNWGTNEKLF
TRBV6-1 | . | ASSEMGTGDDEQF
TRBV5-1 | . | VSSGGRVNLNTEAF
TRBV20-1 | . | SAATNGVGYEQY
TRBV4-3 | . | ASSLNLADSRLH
TRBV5-1 | many | ASSLDGRGFDEQF
TRBV11-2 | . | ASSFPEGAYEQY
TRBV7-8 | . | AISSGLAGSRNEQF
TRBV12-3/TRBV12-4 | many | ASTRQGYGYT
TRBV6-6 | . | ASSSRDGSRLGEQY
TRBV24-1 | . | ATSGSGTARIIQY
TRBV29-1 | . | SVGIHLTSVVYEQY
TRBV20-1 | . | SATIGGALYEQY
TRBV6-5 | many | ASSLTRDSPLH
TRBV2 | . | ASSGLGTPTEQY
TRBV28 | many | ASSSTGGASDEKLF
TRBV9 | . | ASSAGTLGANVLT
TRBV2 | . | ASSEHSANQETQY